This T cell receptor (beta chain) was recorded in a study of T-cell reconstitution after alpha-beta-depleted transplantation in children (dated by TCRdb to the mid-2010s). Context from the whole study: The study quantitatively tracked T-cell immune reconstitution after TCRalphabeta/CD19-depleted allogeneic hematopoietic cell transplantation in children using TCR repertoire profiling.

This clonotype was picked up many times. What antigen it recognizes has not been identified. Base qualities are missing; no much larger clone stands one base away. V loses 8 bases of germline sequence and J loses 0 bases, and the interval between the two ends is 11 bases. CDR3 length: 14 amino acids, cysteine to phenylalanine. Just CDR3 DNA is preserved here, 42 bases in frame from base 1. Via the germline V gene, CDR1 is MNHEY and CDR2 SVGAGI. Library preparation used PCR. Data came from an Illumina HiSeq 2500. Molecular barcoding was employed in the preparation of TCR libraries, with unique molecular identifiers being used to normalize TCRbeta repertoire quantification. TCRdb reworked the public reads: Q25 trimming with fastp, MiXCR clone assembly, productive beta chains retained. Entries that share a CDR3 protein sequence are merged under the most common genes and DNA. The sample table lists a few hundred thousand distinct CDR3 sequences, roughly 13% of them with a count of one. The top ten clones comprise approximately 2% of the sample.

On the study overall, not on this receptor specifically: In some patients, the high TCRbeta diversity seen at day 60 was put down to recipient T cells and intrathymic progenitors that had survived conditioning. Over subsequent months, a decline in hyperexpanded clone frequencies was noted, and after one year, T-cell counts and TCRbeta diversity were mostly ascribed to newly produced T cells. The apparently early recovery of alphabetaT-cell counts about two months after transplant reportedly depended on only several hundred rapidly expanded clones that came from non-depleted graft cells.

The treatment or condition label, as the study defines it: allogeneic hematopoietic cell transplantation with graft depleted of TCRalphabeta T cells and CD19 B cells. Transplant recipients were children who received TCRalphabeta/CD19-depleted allogeneic hematopoietic cell grafts. The V gene is TRBV6-5 and the J gene is TRBJ2-1; the D gene lacks a confident call. The receptor's source is a male patient younger than 18 who had a stem cell transplant for acute myeloid leukemia, so the T cells may come from the graft donor. Sequencing used PBMCs, mostly from graft donor cells, obtained 360 days after TCRalphabeta/CD19-depleted stem cell transplant. Here is the DNA: TGTGCCAGCTCCCTGTCCAGCTCCTACAATGAGCAGTTCTTC. Its protein is CASSLSSSYNEQFF.